In this sample, the clone carrying this T cell receptor beta chain turned up a few times. Its antigen is still unknown. This specimen belongs to a study of T cells in Graves' hyperthyroidism and ophthalmopathy. Overall study results and limits: Blood samples included most of the expanded thyroid clonotypes exceeding 0.001.

TCR beta CDR3 region amplification was performed from RNA transcripts. RT-PCR in the first round (using the HTBI primer set) targeted the TCR CDR3. In TCRdb, the multiplex PCR reads were re-called with MiXCR into one record per CDR3 protein. The sample records 550,000 to 800,000 distinct CDR3 sequences, around 17% being singletons. The TCR was taken from a man between 18 and 35 years old with Graves' hyperthyroidism. Sequenced sample: blood.

CDR3 nucleotide sequence: TGTGCCAGCAGCGTAGCTTCACAGGGCTACGAGCAGTACTTC. Protein sequence: CASSVASQGYEQYF. The V gene is TRBV9, the J gene TRBJ2-7; tentative D call: TRBD1 (6 bases). The germline CDR1 and CDR2 sequences are SGDLS and YYNGEE. Trimming left V 0 bases short and J 3 bases short, with 10 bases between. This CDR3 comprises 14 residues.